The T cell receptor (beta chain) described here comes from a study of cytomegalovirus exposure and HLA in healthy donors. Study outcomes and limitations: TRBV6-2, TRBV6-3 and other indistinguishable V segments were excluded. The listing of 150 to 200 TCR beta chains classed them as cytomegalovirus-associated. In an earlier analysis, productive rearrangement rates for most beta V segments clustered near 87% or 30%.

The CDR3 is 16 amino acids. V lost 8 bases to trimming and J lost 5 bases, with 21 bases between them. Germline V gene sequence: CDR1 MDHEN, CDR2 SYDVKM. With regard to this clone: Its antigen is unknown.

PCR primers comprised 60 Vbeta and 13 Jbeta primers. Profiling relied on immunoSEQ multiplex PCR, and the TCRdb table lists in-frame clones only, not all of them. This sample has over 150,000 clones, with around four fifths found just once. Sequenced input: PBMCs. The receptor was derived from a woman in her sixties or seventies in good health and CMV-seropositive. The V gene is TRBV28, the J gene TRBJ2-2; tentative D call: TRBD1 (6 bases). CDR3 DNA sequence: TGTGCCAGCCTACCAAGGCTCAGGGGCAGAACCGGGGAGCTGTTTTTT. It translates to CASLPRLRGRTGELFF.